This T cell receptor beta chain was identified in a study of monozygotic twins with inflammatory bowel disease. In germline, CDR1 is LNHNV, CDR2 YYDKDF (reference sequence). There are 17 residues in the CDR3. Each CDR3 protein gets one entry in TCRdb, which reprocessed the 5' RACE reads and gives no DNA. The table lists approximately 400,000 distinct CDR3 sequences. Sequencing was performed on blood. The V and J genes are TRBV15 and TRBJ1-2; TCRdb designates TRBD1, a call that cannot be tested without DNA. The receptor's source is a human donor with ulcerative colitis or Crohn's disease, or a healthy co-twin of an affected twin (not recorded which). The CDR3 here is CATSRDTRGGDNYGYTF.